This TCR beta chain came from a study of T cell responses to AZD1222 COVID-19 vaccine. Study-wide results and limits: Possibly, clonal diversity was underestimated; donors were largely white British and included more females. Spike-specific TCRs gained breadth and depth after people received two AZD1222 doses. Seropositive at baseline were only 5 or 6 AZD1222 recipients.

Generated by immunoSEQ multiplex PCR, the TCRdb table keeps only in-frame clones and is missing some. The sample has about 130,000 clones, 84% seen once. CDR1 and CDR2 from the germline V gene are SGHTA and FQGTGA. This CDR3 has 15 residues. The V and J ends lost 10 bases and 4 bases, in that order; junction bases with no gene match: 8. A note on this clone: Its antigen is unidentified.

The starting material was peripheral blood, obtained on day 0 of AZD1222 vaccination. The receptor comes from an adult in good health. The rearrangement links TRBV7-3 to TRBJ2-6, with 9 nucleotides matching TRBD1. DNA for the CDR3: TGTGCCACGTCTACAGGGGGCGCGGGGGCCAACGTCCTGACTTTC. It translates to CATSTGGAGANVLTF.